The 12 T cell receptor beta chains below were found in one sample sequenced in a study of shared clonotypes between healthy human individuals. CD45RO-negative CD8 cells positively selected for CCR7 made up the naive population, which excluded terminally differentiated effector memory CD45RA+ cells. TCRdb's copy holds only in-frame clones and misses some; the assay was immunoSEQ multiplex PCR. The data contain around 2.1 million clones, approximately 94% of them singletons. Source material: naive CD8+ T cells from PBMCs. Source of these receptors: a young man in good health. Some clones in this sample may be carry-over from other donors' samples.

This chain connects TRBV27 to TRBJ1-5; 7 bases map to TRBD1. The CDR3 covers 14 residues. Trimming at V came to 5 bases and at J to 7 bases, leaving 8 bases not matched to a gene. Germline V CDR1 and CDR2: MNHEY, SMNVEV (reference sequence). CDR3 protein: CASSPLDRMQPQHF. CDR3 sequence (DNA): TGTGCCAGCAGTCCACTGGACAGGATGCAGCCCCAGCATTTT.

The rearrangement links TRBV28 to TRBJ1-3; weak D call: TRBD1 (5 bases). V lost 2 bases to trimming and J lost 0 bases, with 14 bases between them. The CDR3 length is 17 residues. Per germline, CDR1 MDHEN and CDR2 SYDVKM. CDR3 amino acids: CASSLAGLPSSGNTIYF. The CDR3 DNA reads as TGTGCCAGCAGTTTAGCGGGACTCCCGAGCTCTGGAAACACCATATATTTT.

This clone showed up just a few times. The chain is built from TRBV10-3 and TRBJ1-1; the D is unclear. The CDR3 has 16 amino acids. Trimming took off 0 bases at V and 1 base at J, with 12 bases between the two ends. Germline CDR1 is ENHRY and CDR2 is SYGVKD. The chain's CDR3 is CAISESMAQRNTEAFF. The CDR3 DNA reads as TGTGCCATCAGTGAGTCGATGGCCCAAAGGAACACTGAAGCTTTCTTT.

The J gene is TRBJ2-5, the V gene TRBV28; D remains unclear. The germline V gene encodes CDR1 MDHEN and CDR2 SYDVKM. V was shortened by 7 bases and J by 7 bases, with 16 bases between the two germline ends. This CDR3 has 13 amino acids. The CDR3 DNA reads TGTGCCAGCACCTTCGTGATCTCGGGGACCCAGTACTTC. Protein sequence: CASTFVISGTQYF.

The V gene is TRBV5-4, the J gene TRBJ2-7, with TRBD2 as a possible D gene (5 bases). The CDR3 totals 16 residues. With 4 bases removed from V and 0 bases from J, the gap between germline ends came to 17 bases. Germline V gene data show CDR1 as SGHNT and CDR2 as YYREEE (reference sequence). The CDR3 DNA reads TGTGCCAGCAGCCGGACTCGCGGGCTGAGCTCCTACGAGCAGTACTTC. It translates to CASSRTRGLSSYEQYF.

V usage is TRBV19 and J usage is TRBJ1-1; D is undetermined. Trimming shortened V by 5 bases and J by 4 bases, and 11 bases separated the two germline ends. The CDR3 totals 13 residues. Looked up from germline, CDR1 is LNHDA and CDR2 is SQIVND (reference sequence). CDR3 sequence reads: CASSVGLITEAFF. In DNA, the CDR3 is TGTGCCAGTAGTGTTGGACTGATCACTGAAGCTTTCTTT.

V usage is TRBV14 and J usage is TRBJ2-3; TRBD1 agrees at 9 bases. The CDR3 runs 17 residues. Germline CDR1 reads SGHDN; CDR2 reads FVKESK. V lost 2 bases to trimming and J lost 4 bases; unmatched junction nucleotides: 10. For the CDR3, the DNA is TGTGCCAGCAGCCAAAACCGGAGAAGACAGGGGGCAGATACGCAGTATTTT. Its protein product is CASSQNRRRQGADTQYF.

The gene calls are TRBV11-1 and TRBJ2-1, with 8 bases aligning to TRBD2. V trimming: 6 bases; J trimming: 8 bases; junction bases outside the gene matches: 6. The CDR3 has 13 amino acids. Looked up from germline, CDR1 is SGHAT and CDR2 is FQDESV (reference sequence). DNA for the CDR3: TGTGCCAGCAGGGGAGCGGGAGAGTATGAGCAGTTCTTC. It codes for CASRGAGEYEQFF. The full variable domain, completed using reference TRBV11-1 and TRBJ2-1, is EAEVAQSPRYKITEKSQAVAFWCDPISGHATLYWYRQILGQGPELLVQFQDESVVDDSQLPKDRFSAERLKGVDSTLKIQPAELGDSAMYLCASRGAGEYEQFFGPGTRLTVL.

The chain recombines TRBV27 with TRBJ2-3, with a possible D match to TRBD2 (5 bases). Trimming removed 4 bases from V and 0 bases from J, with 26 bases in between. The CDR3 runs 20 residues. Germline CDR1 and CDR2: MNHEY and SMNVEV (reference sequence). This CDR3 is CASSSFPYLATKSSTDTQYF. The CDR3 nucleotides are TGTGCCAGCAGTTCTTTTCCGTATTTAGCGACAAAGAGCAGCACAGATACGCAGTATTTT.

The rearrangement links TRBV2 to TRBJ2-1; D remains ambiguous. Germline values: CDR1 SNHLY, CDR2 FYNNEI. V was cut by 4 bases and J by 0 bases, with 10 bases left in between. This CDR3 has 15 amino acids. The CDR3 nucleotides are TGTGCCAGCAGTGGGGTGGCGGCCTCCTACAATGAGCAGTTCTTC. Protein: CASSGVAASYNEQFF.

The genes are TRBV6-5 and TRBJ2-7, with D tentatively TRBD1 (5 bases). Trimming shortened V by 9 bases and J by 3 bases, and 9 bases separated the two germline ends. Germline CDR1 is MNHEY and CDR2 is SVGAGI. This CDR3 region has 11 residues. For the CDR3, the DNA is TGTGCCAGTTTTGACAGCTACGAGCAGTACTTC. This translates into CASFDSYEQYF.

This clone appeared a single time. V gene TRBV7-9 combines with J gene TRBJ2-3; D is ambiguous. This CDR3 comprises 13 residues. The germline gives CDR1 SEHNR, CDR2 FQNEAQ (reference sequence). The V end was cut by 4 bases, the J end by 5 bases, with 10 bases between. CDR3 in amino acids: CASSSDVLDTQYF. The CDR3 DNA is TGTGCCAGCAGCTCGGACGTCTTAGATACGCAGTATTTT.